This TCR beta chain comes out of a study of radiation and T cells in renal cell carcinoma. Study-wide findings and caveats: Baseline intratumoral clonotype presence is unknown without pretreatment biopsies.

Here immunoSEQ multiplex PCR was the method, and the copy in TCRdb shows in-frame clones only, minus some. Of about 49,000 clones listed, 65% to 90% are singletons. This clone has just one count. Its cognate antigen is unknown. Time point described: baseline pretreatment blood. As for treatment: 15 Gy SBRT to primary tumor, nephrectomy 4 weeks later. The origin of this receptor is an older woman with renal cell carcinoma. Source: blood, taken from a patient whose treatment included radiotherapy and nephrectomy.

The CDR3 bases are TGCGCCAGTCAACTAGCGGTCAGCTCCTACAATGAGCAGTTCTTC. This sequence encodes CASQLAVSSYNEQFF. The V and J genes are TRBV5-1 and TRBJ2-1, with 8 bases that match TRBD2. The germline V gene encodes CDR1 SGHRS and CDR2 YFSETQ. The V gene end was trimmed by 8 bases and the J gene end by 0 bases; junction bases not matched to a gene: 7. The CDR3 totals 15 residues.